The TCR beta chain under discussion was sequenced for a study of beta chain features in type 1 diabetes (dated by TCRdb to 2016 to 2019). Background on the whole study: Mean age, gender distribution, total cell number and subset yield were not different between patients and healthy donors. In the study, TCRB repertoires of sorted circulating CD4+ T cell subsets from recently diagnosed type 1 diabetes patients were compared with those of matched healthy donors. A total of 107,917,701 sorted cells were examined across all samples, and the number of cells per subset was strongly correlated with RNA yield. Whereas all 28 donors provided naive and central memory subsets, regulatory and stem cell-like memory subsets were isolated from just 8 patients and about 8 healthy donors.

Between the V and J ends, shortened by 2 bases and 6 bases respectively, the junction contains 10 bases. CDR1 and CDR2 are read off the germline V gene as KGHSH and LQKENI. Including cysteine and phenylalanine, the CDR3 has 13 amino acids. Left in the record is the CDR3 DNA by itself, 39 bases read in frame from the first base. Each donor gave one peripheral blood draw, around 100 mL on average, collected into heparinised tubes. Using a panel that included CD45RO, CCR7, CD25, CD127, CD95 and CD27, naive, central memory, regulatory and stem cell-like memory CD4+ T cells were sorted on a BD FACSAria II. All sorted populations exceeded 95% purity. PBMCs were separated immediately by Lymphoprep density gradient centrifugation and were stained directly, without being cultured. Samples were stained and sorted in pairs, with one healthy donor and one patient per experiment, so that batch effects were minimized.

Points on this clone: This receptor's antigen is unknown. No qualities accompany the bases; no much larger clone lies one base away.

Results and caveats for the whole study, not just this receptor: In all four CD4+ subsets, TCRB CDR3 length was moderately but significantly shorter in type 1 diabetes patients. Naive, central memory and regulatory TCRB repertoires appeared to be more similar among patients than among healthy donors. Because small numbers of individuals were included in the HLA sub-analyses, any influence of HLA type on TCRB rearrangement was left unresolved. Because cDNA was sequenced instead of genomic DNA, activated cells with high expression could be over-represented, although the groups did not differ in activation or CD3 levels. PCR may preferentially amplify shorter templates, but because patient and control samples were amplified and corrected together, any resulting skew would affect both groups equally. Patients with type 1 diabetes made fewer insertions and deleted more nucleotides at VDJ recombination sites, implying thymic rearrangement abnormalities.

All of the isolated RNA was reverse transcribed with the High Capacity cDNA Reverse Transcription Kit, so expressed TCRB transcripts were sequenced. Deep immunoSEQ sequencing was performed on naive, central memory and regulatory T cell samples, with an average of approximately 3.9 million total reads per sample. Sorted cells were lysed in RLT buffer, and RNA was extracted using DNase-treated RNeasy Micro or Mini kits according to cell number. To prevent cross-contamination, every cell subset was processed on its own, while patient and healthy donor samples were processed together. The immunoSEQ multiplex PCR was used to amplify TCRB sequences from cDNA, generating 87-bp fragments that spanned the CDR3 region. Sequencing of the amplicons was done on the Illumina HiSeq platform. Turning to the authors' computational methods: PCR bias was corrected computationally using synthetic template baselines, and reads within Hamming distance 2 were collapsed, with unmergeable singletons discarded. Reads were aligned against IMGT so that V, D and J genes, CDR3 length and insertions or deletions at six rearrangement sites could be assigned. Clonotype counts were normalized to sorted cell number within each subset before computing true diversity and Gini coefficients with the tcR R package. The overlap coefficient, calculated on TCRB nucleotide sequences, was used to measure repertoire sharing. Out-of-frame TCRB sequences from naive cells were analyzed to stand in for the pre-selection repertoire. TCRdb took this table from immuneACCESS and kept in-frame rearrangements with V and J called. Such tables lack part of the clones; where checked against another copy, unresolved V genes explain under half of the gap, and the rest is unexplained. The V and J calls and clone size were taken over from that table, and D and trimming were inferred from the DNA. The sample includes about 400,000 clones, with about 12% observed a single time. 0.017% of the sample is held by the ten biggest clonotypes.

Here the chain combines TRBV18 and TRBJ1-1; there is no confident call for the D gene. Sequenced input: naive CD4+ T cells from blood. The cell subset or site label of this sample denotes: true naive CD4+ T cells. This TCR was sampled from a man younger than 30 in good health. The encoded CDR3 is CASSPISRAEAFF. The nucleotides are TGTGCCAGCTCACCAATAAGCCGGGCTGAAGCTTTCTTT.